These 5 T cell receptor beta chains were all obtained from the same sample, sequenced in a study. A single record per CDR3 protein comes from TCRdb applying MiXCR to the 5' RACE reads. The table has tens of thousands of distinct CDR3 sequences, 27% seen once. The sorted Tregs were CD4+CD25+CD127-/low cells. Sample: tumor-infiltrating Tregs sorted from the breast tumor. These receptors came from a female donor with breast cancer.

V gene TRBV10-3 combines with J gene TRBJ2-7; either TRBD1 or TRBD2 may supply D (5 bases each). V was cut by 3 bases and J by 2 bases, with 17 bases left in between. Per the germline V gene, CDR1 is ENHRY and CDR2 is SYGVKD. The CDR3 runs 16 residues. For the CDR3, the DNA is TGTGCCATCAGTGATATTGAGGGCAGGGTCCCCTACGAGCAGTACTTC. Its protein product is CAISDIEGRVPYEQYF.

Of note for this clonotype: This may be a read error: a much more frequent sequence differs by one nucleotide. The chain combines TRBV20-1 with TRBJ2-1; D uncertain. The CDR3 contains 12 residues. The V gene's germline CDR1 is DFQATT and CDR2 SNEGSKA (reference sequence). With 2 bases removed from V and 7 bases from J, the gap between germline ends came to 9 bases. CDR3 nucleotides: TGCAGTGCTAGAACTGGGGTTAATGAGCAGTTCTTC. Amino acids: CSARTGVNEQFF.

The V gene is TRBV29-1, the J gene TRBJ1-1; D may be TRBD1 (5 bases). Per the germline V gene, CDR1 is SQVTM and CDR2 is ANQGSEA. The CDR3 length is 13 residues. Trimming pared 3 bases from V and 3 bases from J, leaving 11 bases between. CDR3 bases: TGCAGCGTTGAGACAGCGGAGGACACTGAAGCTTTCTTT. It codes for CSVETAEDTEAFF.

Judged by abundance, this clonotype is medium-sized. The rearrangement links TRBV6-1 to TRBJ1-5; the D gene is possibly TRBD1 (6 bases). Between the trimmed V and J ends, which lost 0 bases and 6 bases, there was a span of 12 bases. The CDR3 runs to 15 residues. Germline V gene data show CDR1 as MNHNS and CDR2 as SASEGT. The CDR3 spells CASSEAGGAVQPQHF. The CDR3 DNA follows: TGTGCCAGCAGTGAAGCGGGGGGGGCGGTTCAGCCCCAGCATTTT.

This clonotype was picked up many times. The rearrangement joins TRBV5-1 to TRBJ2-1; no reliable D call. The CDR3 covers 12 residues. Germline CDR1 SGHRS, CDR2 YFSETQ. The V end lost 0 bases, the J end lost 9 bases, and 7 bases lay between the germline ends. The CDR3 region has the DNA TGCGCCAGCAGCTTGGAATACGGTGAGCAGTTCTTC. Amino acid sequence: CASSLEYGEQFF.